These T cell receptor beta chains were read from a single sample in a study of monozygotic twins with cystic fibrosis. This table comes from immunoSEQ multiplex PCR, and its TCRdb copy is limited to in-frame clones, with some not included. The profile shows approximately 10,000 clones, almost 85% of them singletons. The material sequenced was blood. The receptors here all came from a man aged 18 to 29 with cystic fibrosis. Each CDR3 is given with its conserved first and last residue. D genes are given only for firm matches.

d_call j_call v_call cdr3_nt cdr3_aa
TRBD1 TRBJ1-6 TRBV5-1 TGCGCCAGCAGCTTCGACAGGGATCCACCCCTCCACTTT CASSFDRDPPLHF
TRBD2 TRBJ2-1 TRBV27 TGTGCCAGCGGGGCGCGCGGGAGGAACGGGGGTGAGCAGTTCTTC CASGARGRNGGEQFF
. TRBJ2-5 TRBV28 TGTGCCAGCAGTTTTGAAGCGGAGACCCAGTACTTC CASSFEAETQYF
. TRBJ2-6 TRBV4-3 TGCGCCAGCAGCCAAGAACAGGGCCTTCCTTCTGGGGCCAACGTCCTGACTTTC CASSQEQGLPSGANVLTF
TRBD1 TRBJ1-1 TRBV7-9 TGTGCCAGCAGCTCCCGTCCCGGGACAGGGACGCTGACTGAAGCTTTCTTT CASSSRPGTGTLTEAFF
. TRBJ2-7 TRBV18 TGTGCCAGCTCACCACCCGCGGGGACCGAGCAGTACTTC CASSPPAGTEQYF
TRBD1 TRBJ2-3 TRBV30 TGTGCCTGGAGTACGCGACAGGGCGGCACAGATACGCAGTATTTT CAWSTRQGGTDTQYF
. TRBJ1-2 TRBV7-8 TGTGCCAGCAGCTATAAAACAGAAATGGCCGCCCGATATGGCTACACCTTC CASSYKTEMAARYGYTF
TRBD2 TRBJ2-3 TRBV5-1 TGCGCCAGCAGCTCTAGCGGGAGGGGCAGCACAGATACGCAGTATTTT CASSSSGRGSTDTQYF
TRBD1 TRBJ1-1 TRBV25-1 TGTGCCAGCACTTACCGGGACAGTAACACTGAAGCTTTCTTT CASTYRDSNTEAFF